This T cell receptor (beta chain) was obtained from a study of blood T cell repertoires in COVID-19. At the level of the study: Acute and convalescent COVID-19 samples came from the United States, Italy and Spain. In each case, the material was cDNA or gDNA derived from T cells, B-cell-depleted T cells, or PBMCs.

In the authors' methods: Amplifying reference gene primers gave estimates of nucleated cell counts. The repertoire was sequenced with immunoSEQ multiplex PCR; TCRdb's copy has only in-frame clones and lacks some. The V and J calls and clone size are taken from that table; D and trimming were inferred from the DNA. The table has 200,000 to 250,000 clones, roughly 85% seen once. Each recovered donor of Cohort 3 presented with two negative PCRs, clearance, or symptom resolution. Sequenced material: PBMCs or T cells enriched from blood (not recorded which). This sequence originates from a man aged 25-45 years who had recovered from COVID-19.

In nucleotides, the CDR3 is TGTGCCAGCAGCTTAGGAGGAGAAGAGAGGACCTACGAGCAGTACTTC. This translates into CASSLGGEERTYEQYF. The chain links TRBV7-8 to TRBJ2-7, with D unresolved. Trimming pared 1 base from V and 2 bases from J, leaving 15 bases between. The CDR3 covers 16 residues. Germline V gene lookup returns CDR1 SGHVS and CDR2 FQNEAQ.